The 22 T cell receptor beta chains in this list originate from one sample, sequenced in a study of blood T cells in healthy people across ages. It was with a sample-barcoded 5' primer and a J-beta primer mix that a second PCR of about 6 to 12 cycles was run. Each CDR3 protein is one row after TCRdb ran MiXCR on the 5' RACE reads. The sample holds about 1.7 million distinct CDR3 sequences, roughly 27% seen once. The specimen was blood. All receptors derive from a woman aged 25 to 39 in good health.

A few counts support this clonotype. The chain combines TRBV20-1 with TRBJ2-5; TRBD1 might be the D (7 bases). The V gene's germline CDR1 is DFQATT and CDR2 SNEGSKA (reference sequence). The V gene lost 0 bases and the J gene lost 11 bases, with 19 bases spanning the gap. The CDR3 is made up of 14 amino acids. The CDR3 DNA reads as TGCAGTGCTAGAGACAGGGGGAGGTTGGGGGAGCAGTACTTC. Its protein is CSARDRGRLGEQYF.

In its sample, this clonotype was seen a few times. The chain uses TRBV20-1 and TRBJ2-7, with D possibly TRBD2 on 5 matching bases. The CDR3 totals 13 residues. CDR1 DFQATT and CDR2 SNEGSKA come from the germline V gene (reference sequence). The ends were cut back, 3 bases at V and 2 bases at J, with 11 bases in the middle. CDR3 bases: TGCAGTGCTAGTAGTAGGGAGCCCTACGAGCAGTACTTC. It is translated as CSASSREPYEQYF.

This clonotype has only a few counts. The chain has TRBV6-6 and TRBJ2-7, with 8 bases aligning to TRBD1. V lost 6 bases, J lost 2 bases, and 6 bases stayed unmatched. There are 14 residues in the CDR3. Germline CDR1 and CDR2: MNHNY and SVGAGI (reference sequence). The CDR3 here is CASRSGQETYEQYF. The CDR3 bases are TGTGCCAGCAGGTCGGGACAGGAAACCTACGAGCAGTACTTC.

In the case of this clonotype: One end of the junction does not line up with germline, which may come from a read error. Here the CDR3 DNA reads TGTGCCAGCAGCCGCCGACAGGGCACAGATGCGCAGTATTTT. Its translation: CASSRRQGTDAQYF. This rearrangement joins TRBV12-3 or TRBV12-4 to TRBJ2-3; TRBD1 matches 7 bases. The CDR3 loop spans 14 amino acids.

This clonotype has more than one count but fewer than ten. This rearrangement joins TRBV9 to TRBJ2-6; 7 nucleotides agree with TRBD2. CDR1 SGDLS and CDR2 YYNGEE come from the germline V gene. The CDR3 runs 17 residues. V lost 10 bases to trimming and J lost 0 bases; unmatched junction nucleotides: 13. CDR3 nucleotide sequence: TGTGCCGATCCAGTCGCGGGGGAGAACTCTGGGGCCAACGTCCTGACTTTC. It specifies CADPVAGENSGANVLTF. Variable domain in full (rest from reference TRBV9 and TRBJ2-6): DSGVTQTPKHLITATGQRVTLRCSPRSGDLSVYWYQQSLDQGLQFLIQYYNGEERAKGNILERFSAQQFPDLHSELNLSSLELGDSALYFCADPVAGENSGANVLTFGAGSRLTVL.

This chain joins TRBV7-9 and TRBJ1-2; the match to TRBD1 covers 7 bases. The ends lost 7 bases at V and 7 bases at J; junction bases unmatched: 6. This CDR3 is built from 12 residues. The V gene's germline CDR1 is SEHNR and CDR2 FQNEAQ (reference sequence). This chain's CDR3 is CASTGQEGGYTF. In DNA, the CDR3 is TGTGCCAGCACCGGACAGGAGGGTGGCTACACCTTC. Using reference TRBV7-9 and TRBJ1-2 for the parts outside the CDR3, the full variable domain is DTGVSQNPRHKITKRGQNVTFRCDPISEHNRLYWYRQTLGQGPEFLTYFQNEAQLEKSRLLSDRFSAERPKGSFSTLEIQRTEQGDSAMYLCASTGQEGGYTFGSGTRLTVV.

The chain is built from TRBV11-2 and TRBJ2-1; unclear D gene. The CDR3 contains 14 residues. Trimming stripped 4 bases from V and 5 bases from J, with 12 bases between. Germline CDR1 reads SGHAT; CDR2 reads FQNNGV. The CDR3 DNA follows: TGTGCCAGCAGCTCCCTTGGACGAGACAATGAGCAGTTCTTC. It specifies CASSSLGRDNEQFF.

This clonotype has a handful of counts. This chain links TRBV7-2 with TRBJ1-2; D not resolved. The germline CDR1 and CDR2 sequences are SGHTA and FQGNSA. Trimming pared 0 bases from V and 13 bases from J, leaving 9 bases between. The CDR3 totals 11 residues. The CDR3 reads CASSLAAGSTF. The CDR3 DNA is TGTGCCAGCAGCTTAGCGGCGGGGAGCACCTTC.

Points on this clonotype: A clone one base away is much larger, so this may be a read error. As DNA, the CDR3 is TGCAGTGCTAGAGATCGAGGGCTCACCGTCCTCTACGAGCAGTACTTC. Protein product: CSARDRGLTVLYEQYF. This chain joins TRBV20-1 and TRBJ2-7; tentative D call: TRBD2 (5 bases). Germline CDR1 is DFQATT and CDR2 is SNEGSKA (reference sequence). This CDR3 region has 16 residues. Trimming shortened V by 0 bases and J by 3 bases, and 18 bases separated the two germline ends.

There are many counts of this clonotype. The chain recombines TRBV7-2 with TRBJ2-5, with TRBD2 matching over 11 bases. The CDR3 has 16 amino acids. V gave up 5 bases and J gave up 2 bases; unmatched junction bases: 7. Germline V gene sequence: CDR1 SGHTA, CDR2 FQGNSA. CDR3 residues: CASSLGGTSGQETQYF. In nucleotides, the CDR3 is TGTGCCAGCAGCCTGGGAGGGACTAGCGGTCAAGAGACCCAGTACTTC.

The chain combines TRBV2 with TRBJ2-7; TRBD1 is a possible D gene (6 bases). CDR1 SNHLY and CDR2 FYNNEI come from the germline V gene. This CDR3 is 14 amino acids long. V was shortened by 3 bases and J by 5 bases, with 14 bases between the two germline ends. The CDR3 protein is CASSDLTGFDEQYF. CDR3 bases: TGTGCCAGCAGTGACCTAACAGGGTTCGACGAGCAGTACTTC.

There are a few counts of this clonotype. As DNA, the CDR3 is TGTGCCAGCAAGCAGGGACAGCTATTCAATGAGCAGTTCTTC. As protein: CASKQGQLFNEQFF. This chain links TRBV2 with TRBJ2-1; TRBD1 matches at 7 bases. Unmatched junction bases numbered 9, after V lost 7 bases and J lost 6 bases. This CDR3 region has 14 residues. Germline V gene data show CDR1 as SNHLY and CDR2 as FYNNEI.

Ten or more counts support this clonotype. This chain joins TRBV6-5 and TRBJ2-7; no firm D call. V was cut by 10 bases and J by 0 bases, with 13 bases left in between. Germline lookup yields CDR1 MNHEY and CDR2 SVGAGI. This CDR3 comprises 13 residues. CDR3 amino acids: CAIARTVSYEQYF. The CDR3 DNA follows: TGTGCCATCGCGCGGACCGTCTCCTACGAGCAGTACTTC.

In its sample, this clonotype was seen many times. The V call is TRBV10-2, the J call TRBJ2-3, with 10 bases aligning to TRBD2. This CDR3 has 15 amino acids. V shed 5 bases, J shed 1 base, and the junction held 3 bases outside the gene matches. Germline CDR1 reads WSHSY; CDR2 reads SAAADI. In DNA, the CDR3 is TGCGCCAGCAGTAGCGGGGGGGCCCGCACAGATACGCAGTATTTT. Translating gives CASSSGGARTDTQYF.

In its sample, this clonotype was seen many times. The rearrangement uses TRBV7-8 and TRBJ1-2; 9 positions agree with TRBD1. CDR1 is SGHVS and CDR2 is FQNEAQ in the germline V gene. Trimming cost V 4 bases and J 5 bases; bases outside gene matches: 8. This CDR3 contains 15 residues. The CDR3 region has the DNA TGTGCCAGCAGCTCAGCCTCCGGGACAGGGTATGGCTACACCTTC. Its protein is CASSSASGTGYGYTF.

CDR3 sequence (DNA): TGCAGCGGAAGGGGGGAAAGCTCCTACAATGAGCAGTTCTTC. Translating gives CSGRGESSYNEQFF. The chain joins TRBV29-1 to TRBJ2-1; D could derive from TRBD1 or TRBD2 (6 bases each). Trimming left V 7 bases short and J 0 bases short, with 13 bases between. The CDR3 is 14 residues long. Germline assignment: CDR1 SQVTM and CDR2 ANQGSEA.

To note about this clonotype: A read error is possible here, since a much larger clone lies one base away. The rearrangement links TRBV12-3 or TRBV12-4 to TRBJ2-5, with 10 bases matching TRBD2. TRBJ2-7 explains the end of the DNA better; the J call may be wrong. CDR3 length equals 12 residues. This CDR3 is CVSRGTSDEQYF. CDR3 bases: TGTGTCAGCAGGGGGACTAGCGACGAGCAGTACTTC.

The chain links TRBV29-1 to TRBJ2-5; 7 bases fit TRBD1. Germline-derived CDR1 and CDR2 are SQVTM and ANQGSEA. The CDR3 runs to 13 residues. Germline trimming cut 7 bases from V and 2 bases from J; bases unmatched to any gene: 7. DNA of the CDR3: TGCAGCGCCCACAGGGGACCTCAAGAGACCCAGTACTTC. As protein: CSAHRGPQETQYF.

J is TRBJ2-7 and V is TRBV14; 8 positions agree with TRBD1. The CDR3 is 15 residues long. V trimming: 6 bases; J trimming: 3 bases; junction bases outside the gene matches: 10. Per the germline V gene, CDR1 is SGHDN and CDR2 is FVKESK. This chain's CDR3 is CASRLETGGYYEQYF. For the CDR3, the DNA is TGTGCCAGCAGACTAGAAACAGGGGGATACTACGAGCAGTACTTC.

This clonotype came up a few times. This rearrangement joins TRBV29-1 to TRBJ1-2, with 11 bases aligning to TRBD1. This CDR3 has 16 amino acids. Germline lookup yields CDR1 SQVTM and CDR2 ANQGSEA. With 0 bases clipped from V and 5 bases from J, the junction kept 8 bases outside the gene matches. CDR3 loop: CSVEDPGTGGGYGYTF. The CDR3 bases are TGCAGCGTTGAAGATCCCGGGACAGGGGGAGGGTATGGCTACACCTTC.

This clonotype has a handful of counts. V and J are TRBV5-1 and TRBJ2-1; 7 positions agree with TRBD2. The V gene end was trimmed by 1 base and the J gene end by 7 bases; junction bases not matched to a gene: 8. Looked up from germline, CDR1 is SGHRS and CDR2 is YFSETQ. This CDR3 is built from 15 residues. The DNA of the CDR3 is TGCGCCAGCAGCTTGTTTGCGGGAGTGAAGAATGAGCAGTTCTTC. This sequence encodes CASSLFAGVKNEQFF.

This clonotype showed up just a few times. The genes are TRBV11-2 and TRBJ2-5, with TRBD2 matching 11 bases. Germline CDR1 reads SGHAT; CDR2 reads FQNNGV. Germline trimming cut 3 bases from V and 5 bases from J; bases unmatched to any gene: 17. The CDR3 consists of 19 residues. CDR3 protein: CASSFALLAGVLGDETQYF. Here the CDR3 DNA reads TGTGCCAGCAGCTTCGCACTACTAGCGGGAGTATTAGGGGACGAGACCCAGTACTTC.